This TCR beta chain emerged from a study of blood T cell repertoires in COVID-19 (dated by TCRdb to 2020 to 2021). At the level of the whole study: The collaborator samples originated in the United States, Italy and Spain and spanned the acute and convalescent phases of COVID-19. The samples were drawn from two sources: the first 160 participants of the ongoing ImmuneRACE study, and 1,200 or so subjects contributed by 6 global collaborators. Subjects who had been exposed to COVID-19, were actively infected with it, or had recovered from it provided the deeply sampled blood TCRbeta repertoires that made up the dataset. The material from the prospective study consisted of cDNA or gDNA derived from T cells, B-cell-depleted T cells, or PBMCs. The repertoires were released in a freely available public database meant as a resource for research on the immune response to SARS-CoV-2. Sample metadata almost always included a de-identified subject ID, COVID-19 status, age in years and sex. Where available, HLA class I and class II types were taken from metadata supplied by the sample provider and were not determined by assay-based typing. Study-level results and caveats: Clinical and demographic metadata were provided uncurated, with the amount varying by source and participant.

Remarks on this clone: The antigen this receptor binds is unknown. No much larger clone is present one base from it, and per-base qualities are unavailable.

Looking up the germline V gene yields CDR1 SNHLY and CDR2 FYNNEI. At the junction V is shortened by 6 bases and J by 4 bases, with 4 bases in between. From cysteine to phenylalanine, the CDR3 is 12 amino acids long. The sequence is cut down to CDR3 DNA, 36 bases in frame from base 1. TCRbeta CDR3 regions were amplified from genomic DNA by means of the immunoSEQ Assay, a bias-controlled multiplex PCR. The study's processing was this. The number of nucleated cells in each sample was estimated from the amplification of reference gene primers within the assay. To quantify the absolute abundance of each unique TCRbeta CDR3 rearrangement, sequence reads were collapsed and filtered. Productive Simpson clonality was computed per sample as the square root of Simpson's diversity index over productive rearrangements. Sourced from immuneACCESS, this table was stored by TCRdb with only in-frame sequences that have V and J called. A share of the clones is absent; for the studies checked, an unresolved V gene accounts for under half, and the remainder has no known explanation. The DNA gave D and trimming, while V, J and clone size come from that table. For this sample the table gives more than 110,000 clones, of which about 79% were detected only once. The ten largest make up around 3.2% of the sample.

Participants in the prospective study were aged about 18 to 95 years, lived in some 24 United States geographic areas, and enrolled through a virtual design. To assign participants to cohorts, the prospective study relied on clinical history that participants themselves reported in a screening survey and a study questionnaire. For ImmuneRACE Cohort 3, a participant was defined as recovered based on two consecutive negative NP/OP PCR tests, clearance by a healthcare professional, or resolution of symptoms. In the prospective study, mobile phlebotomists collected whole blood, serum and a nasopharyngeal or oropharyngeal swab from each participant. Prospective study participants could optionally give additional blood draws and questionnaires over a roughly two-month period. Before DNA extraction, prospective study blood samples were shipped either frozen or at room temperature.

Material for sequencing was PBMCs or T cells enriched from blood (not recorded which). Recombination joined TRBV2 with TRBJ2-6; the D gene is unclear. The sequence derives from a woman aged 45-60 years who had recovered from COVID-19. The nucleotide sequence is TGTGCCAGCAGGCGGGGGGCCAACGTCCTGACTTTC. Its coded protein is CASRRGANVLTF.